The subject of this entry is one TCR beta chain. It has no known antigen specificity. CDR1 and CDR2, per the germline V gene, are LGHNA and YNFKEQ. From the cysteine through the phenylalanine, the CDR3 covers 15 amino acids. No DNA has been recorded. The data stem from a study of monozygotic twins with inflammatory bowel disease (dated by TCRdb to between 2019 and 2020). As for the study more broadly: In total, about 28 monozygotic twin pairs made up the full study: 19 Danish pairs, all IBD-discordant, plus nine German pairs, of which four were IBD-concordant and five were IBD-discordant. Disease-associated traits were sought mainly through comparisons between IBD patients and their genetically identical healthy co-twins within discordant pairs. Each individual had, on average, about 151 000 unique TCRalpha sequences and 181 000 unique TCRbeta sequences available for analysis.

The investigation overall reported the following: The results gave no support for a single strong signal or clonotype linked to IBD. Compared with healthy twins, IBD patients had fewer clonotypes in common with other individuals, a difference most pronounced in patients showing signs of disease activity. Measured by the inverse Simpson index, TCRbeta repertoire diversity was lower in IBD patients than in their healthy co-twins. No difference in repertoire similarity was observed between concordant and discordant twins, possibly owing to limited statistical power. Different T cell subtypes could not be distinguished in the analysis. Background noise and inter-individual variability may have been introduced into the repertoires by the differing immunosuppressive treatments among patients.

Libraries came from 5' RACE. Preparation of each TCR library used around 3.5 ug of total RNA. For each sample, cDNA was synthesized in eight separate reactions using SMARTScribe reverse transcriptase. During cDNA synthesis, unique molecular identifiers containing a 6-nucleotide sample barcode were introduced by template switching. TCRalpha and TCRbeta cDNA was amplified by two nested PCRs of approximately 16 and 10 cycles, with bead purification after each PCR. Before amplification, the cDNA was treated with uracil DNA-glycosylase and purified using the QIAquick PCR purification kit. The second PCR added Illumina TruSeq-compatible adapters along with sample-specific barcodes. Library quality and concentration were checked on TapeStation and Qubit, and libraries were pooled at 4.5 to 5.5 ng each. Sequencing of pooled libraries was carried out on an Illumina HiSeq2500 single-index Rapid Run using 2 x 100 bp reads and custom sequencing primers. From the authors' description of their analysis: PCR and sequencing errors were corrected by UMI-based consensus assembly using MiGEC version 1.2.6. MiXCR version 2.1.1 handled V(D)J alignment, clonotype assembly and CDR3 extraction. To normalise gene usage, clonotype sharing and MAIT/NKT TCR abundance, the top 1000, 10 000 and 20 000 clonotypes in each sample were analysed. Diversity was computed as the inverse Simpson index with the vegan R package after downsampling to 27 000 UMIs. Paired Mann-Whitney U tests were applied to discordant twin pairs, with Benjamini-Hochberg correction for multiple testing. Following reprocessing of the reads by TCRdb, the data hold one row per CDR3 protein sequence and no DNA is available. These V and J calls rely on TCRdb rather than the paper's analysis. The sample's table lists a count of about 450,000 distinct CDR3 sequences. The ten top clones hold roughly 2.2% of the sample.

From each donor, a roughly 2.5 ml peripheral blood sample was collected into PAXgene tubes and kept at -80 degrees C. Without any T cell sorting, total RNA was extracted from whole blood using the PAXgene blood miRNA kit on an automated QIAcube. Peripheral blood from monozygotic twin pairs, either concordant or discordant for inflammatory bowel disease, underwent deep TCRalpha and TCRbeta repertoire profiling that used unique molecular barcoding. Smoking habits were recorded for all twin pairs, and each individual was classified as a current, former or never smoker. The receptor comes from a human donor with ulcerative colitis or Crohn's disease, or a healthy co-twin of an affected twin (not recorded which). The material sequenced was blood. The sequence is built from TRBV4-2 and TRBJ2-2; TCRdb calls TRBD2, which cannot be checked without DNA. The CDR3 corresponds to CASNRRDSYTGELFF.